This is a list of T cell receptor beta chains from one sample in a study of siplizumab effects on memory and regulatory T cells. Libraries were prepared by immunoSEQ multiplex PCR; TCRdb keeps only in-frame clonotypes and omits some of them. The sample includes tens of thousands of clones, about 90% seen only once; the top ten take roughly 28%. What was sequenced was CD8+ T cells sorted from blood. All receptors come from a human donor in good health. CDR3s include the opening cysteine and the closing phenylalanine or tryptophan. D genes are given only for firm matches. The size of a clone is reported for some rows only, either as once, few or many, or as a class for expanded clones.

J,D,size,V,CDR3,DNA
TRBJ2-1,TRBD1,-,TRBV5-1,CASSLSGQGFSEQFF,TGCGCCAGCAGCTTGTCTGGACAGGGATTTTCTGAGCAGTTCTTC
TRBJ1-4,-,-,TRBV7-8,CASEGTAEKLFF,TGTGCCAGTGAGGGAACGGCTGAAAAACTGTTTTTT
TRBJ1-2,-,-,TRBV12-5,CASGLVPIDPYGYTF,TGTGCTAGTGGTTTGGTCCCCATTGACCCGTATGGCTACACCTTC
TRBJ1-2,-,-,TRBV29-1,CSVEVGDGYGYTF,TGCAGCGTTGAAGTAGGGGACGGCTATGGCTACACCTTC
TRBJ2-1,TRBD1,-,TRBV29-1,CSVPGTGYNEQFF,TGCAGCGTTCCCGGGACAGGTTACAATGAGCAGTTCTTC
TRBJ2-1,-,-,TRBV29-1,CSARRPQIVGDEQFF,TGCAGCGCCCGGAGGCCTCAGATAGTTGGCGATGAGCAGTTCTTC
TRBJ2-3,TRBD2,-,TRBV27,CASSLGGGAMNTQYF,TGTGCCAGCAGTTTAGGCGGGGGGGCCATGAATACGCAGTATTTT
TRBJ2-1,-,-,TRBV7-6,CASSSGDDNEQFF,TGTGCCAGCAGCTCGGGGGACGACAATGAGCAGTTCTTC
TRBJ2-1,-,-,TRBV5-1,CASSGLLHNEQFF,TGCGCCAGCAGCGGGCTCCTGCACAATGAGCAGTTCTTC
TRBJ1-1,-,-,TRBV2,CASSEALPNMNTEAFF,TGTGCCAGCAGTGAAGCGCTACCGAACATGAACACTGAAGCTTTCTTT
TRBJ2-7,TRBD2,-,TRBV6-1,CASSDDSTSGSWYEQYF,TGTGCCAGCAGTGACGACTCGACTAGCGGGAGTTGGTACGAGCAGTACTTC
TRBJ2-2,TRBD2,-,TRBV15,CATSETSGRASAYYTGELFF,TGTGCCACCAGCGAGACTAGCGGGAGGGCGTCGGCTTATTACACCGGGGAGCTGTTTTTT
TRBJ2-1,TRBD1,-,TRBV6-4,CASSDSIGTGFNEQFF,TGTGCCAGCAGTGACTCGATCGGGACAGGGTTTAATGAGCAGTTCTTC
TRBJ2-7,TRBD1,-,TRBV6-5,CASSDYRGSYEQYF,TGTGCCAGCAGTGACTACAGGGGGTCCTACGAGCAGTACTTC
TRBJ1-1,-,-,TRBV7-6,CASSLEAGPNTEAFF,TGTGCCAGCAGCTTAGAGGCAGGACCGAACACTGAAGCTTTCTTT
TRBJ1-4,-,-,TRBV13,CASSLDGGELFF,TGTGCCAGCAGCTTAGATGGAGGGGAACTGTTTTTT
TRBJ1-1,-,-,TRBV27,CASSLTGLNTEAFF,TGTGCCAGCAGTCTCACAGGGCTGAACACTGAAGCTTTCTTT
TRBJ2-1,-,-,TRBV4-1,CASSQVLSGEQFF,TGCGCCAGCAGCCAAGTACTGTCCGGGGAGCAGTTCTTC
TRBJ2-7,TRBD1,-,TRBV2,CASSEEWTGGAYEQYF,TGTGCCAGCAGTGAAGAATGGACAGGGGGGGCCTACGAGCAGTACTTC
TRBJ2-3,-,-,TRBV9,CASSAVELTQYF,TGTGCCAGCAGCGCCGTTGAGCTAACGCAGTATTTT
TRBJ2-7,-,-,TRBV7-9,CASSPPGAYEQYF,TGTGCCAGCAGCCCGCCGGGGGCCTACGAGCAGTACTTC
TRBJ2-6,-,-,TRBV11-2,CASRDLSGANVLTF,TGTGCCAGCAGGGACCTCTCTGGGGCCAACGTCCTGACTTTC
TRBJ1-5,-,few,TRBV27,CASSLAGFQPQHF,TGTGCCAGCAGTTTAGCAGGGTTCCAGCCCCAGCATTTT
TRBJ2-7,-,-,TRBV19,CASRGHEQYF,TGTGCCAGTAGAGGCCACGAGCAGTACTTC
TRBJ2-7,TRBD1,-,TRBV10-1,CASRGQGAYEQYF,TGCGCCAGCAGGGGACAGGGGGCCTACGAGCAGTACTTC
TRBJ2-3,-,once,TRBV7-9,CASSPQGGGTDTQYF,TGTGCCAGCAGCCCCCAGGGGGGGGGCACAGATACGCAGTATTTT
TRBJ1-1,TRBD1,-,TRBV7-9,CASSLGQGANTEAFF,TGTGCCAGCAGCTTAGGACAGGGGGCGAACACTGAAGCTTTCTTT
TRBJ2-3,TRBD2,-,TRBV11-3,CASSSKASGPYTDTQYF,TGTGCCAGCAGCTCCAAAGCTAGCGGCCCATACACAGATACGCAGTATTTT
TRBJ2-4,-,-,TRBV4-1,CASSLRRGWSIQYF,TGCGCCAGCAGCCTGAGAAGGGGATGGAGCATTCAGTACTTC
TRBJ2-1,TRBD1,once,TRBV4-1,CASSQGRGRTRQFF,TGCGCCAGCAGCCAAGGCAGGGGGCGTACACGGCAGTTCTTC
TRBJ2-1,TRBD1,-,TRBV7-9,CASSLSDRVGVQFF,TGTGCCAGCAGCTTGTCTGACAGGGTGGGTGTGCAGTTCTTC
TRBJ2-7,TRBD1,-,TRBV5-5,CASGQVEQYF,TGTGCCAGCGGACAGGTAGAGCAGTACTTC
TRBJ1-1,-,few,TRBV9,CASSEENTEAFF,TGTGCCAGCAGCGAGGAGAACACTGAAGCTTTCTTT
TRBJ2-7,-,-,TRBV7-9,CASSFIPHEQYF,TGTGCCAGCAGCTTTATCCCGCACGAGCAGTACTTC
TRBJ2-3,-,-,TRBV29-1,CSILGHYTDTQYF,TGCAGCATCCTGGGACACTACACAGATACGCAGTATTTT
TRBJ2-5,-,-,TRBV4-1,CASSQGAEQETQYF,TGCGCCAGCAGCCAAGGCGCGGAGCAAGAGACCCAGTACTTC
TRBJ2-3,TRBD2,-,TRBV2,CASNPTSGGSTDTQYF,TGTGCCAGCAACCCGACTAGCGGGGGTAGCACAGATACGCAGTATTTT
TRBJ2-1,-,-,TRBV11-2,CASSLGTLSSYNEQFF,TGTGCCAGCAGCTTAGGGACCCTTAGCTCCTACAATGAGCAGTTCTTC
TRBJ2-5,-,-,TRBV5-6,CASSYREGWLGETQYF,TGTGCCAGCAGCTACCGCGAGGGGTGGTTGGGAGAGACCCAGTACTTC
TRBJ1-1,-,-,TRBV4-2,CASSPDAALNTEAFF,TGTGCCAGCAGCCCCGACGCGGCCCTGAACACTGAAGCTTTCTTT
TRBJ2-1,TRBD2,-,TRBV11-3,CASSFSGRSEQFF,TGTGCCAGCAGCTTTAGCGGGAGGAGTGAGCAGTTCTTC
TRBJ1-2,-,-,TRBV11-2,CASSLERGSYGYTF,TGTGCCAGCAGCTTAGAGAGGGGTTCGTATGGCTACACCTTC
TRBJ2-3,-,-,TRBV27,CASSLASGTDTQYF,TGTGCCAGCAGTTTAGCTAGCGGCACAGATACGCAGTATTTT
TRBJ1-1,TRBD1,-,TRBV19,CASSADRVNTEAFF,TGTGCCAGTAGTGCAGACAGGGTAAACACTGAAGCTTTCTTT
TRBJ1-1,-,-,TRBV7-9,CASTGPTNTEAFF,TGTGCCAGCACGGGACCTACGAACACTGAAGCTTTCTTT
TRBJ2-7,-,-,TRBV27,CASSTKPMVDYEQYF,TGTGCCAGCAGCACTAAACCCATGGTGGACTACGAGCAGTACTTC
TRBJ2-5,-,-,TRBV27,CASSLLGEETQYF,TGTGCCAGCAGTTTACTGGGGGAAGAGACCCAGTACTTC
TRBJ2-2,-,-,TRBV27,CASSSPWQGGNTGELFF,TGTGCCAGCAGCAGTCCGTGGCAGGGAGGGAACACCGGGGAGCTGTTTTTT
TRBJ2-2,-,-,TRBV5-1,CASSGINTGELFF,TGCGCCAGCAGCGGCATTAACACCGGGGAGCTGTTTTTT
TRBJ2-2,-,-,TRBV27,CASSSNGELFF,TGTGCCAGCAGTTCTAACGGGGAGCTGTTTTTT
TRBJ2-5,-,-,TRBV28,CASSSQEGGLLAQYF,TGTGCCAGCAGTTCCCAGGAGGGGGGCCTTTTGGCCCAGTACTTC
TRBJ2-1,TRBD2,-,TRBV5-5,CASSLSSGQSYNEQFF,TGTGCCAGCAGCTTGAGTAGCGGGCAGTCCTACAATGAGCAGTTCTTC
TRBJ2-7,TRBD1,-,TRBV5-1,CASSWDRDYEQYF,TGTGCCAGCAGCTGGGACAGGGACTACGAGCAGTACTTC
TRBJ1-6,-,-,TRBV11-2,CASSLDRRDSSYNSPLHF,TGTGCCAGCAGCTTAGATCGGCGGGATAGCTCCTATAATTCACCCCTCCACTTT
TRBJ2-7,-,-,TRBV27,CASSLSGGGSSYEQYF,TGTGCCAGCAGTTTATCGGGGGGTGGGAGCTCCTACGAGCAGTACTTC
TRBJ1-2,-,-,TRBV27,CASSFVGGMMDGYTF,TGTGCCAGCAGTTTTGTGGGTGGCATGATGGATGGCTACACCTTC
TRBJ2-7,-,few,TRBV7-8,CASSLGVLAFYEQYF,TGTGCCAGCAGCTTAGGTGTACTAGCATTCTACGAGCAGTACTTC
TRBJ2-3,TRBD2,-,TRBV6-4,CASSDSNSGGADTQYF,TGTGCCAGCAGTGACTCGAATAGCGGGGGGGCAGATACGCAGTATTTT
TRBJ2-1,TRBD1,-,TRBV4-1,CASSQADRGLDNEQFF,TGCGCCAGCAGCCAAGCCGACAGGGGGTTAGACAATGAGCAGTTCTTC
TRBJ2-1,-,-,TRBV5-8,CASSLGQGSNEQFF,TGTGCCAGCAGCTTGGGGCAGGGGAGCAATGAGCAGTTCTTC